The rows below give T cell receptor beta chains drawn from one sample of a study of cytomegalovirus exposure and HLA in healthy donors. Sequenced by immunoSEQ multiplex PCR; TCRdb stores in-frame clones only, minus some. The profile shows about 280,000 clones, over 75% of them singletons. What was sequenced was PBMCs. These receptors were collected from a woman aged 18-35 years in good health and CMV-seronegative. The CDR3 runs from the conserved cysteine through the conserved F or W. Each record gives: D gene, J gene, clone size, V gene, CDR3 protein, CDR3 DNA. The D gene is left open where the match is weak. The listing skips clone size in some rows; elsewhere it reads once, few, many or a size class.

d_gene: TRBD1
j_gene: TRBJ1-1
abundance: -
v_gene: TRBV7-6
CDR3aa: CASSLTGDGNTEAFF
CDR3nt: TGTGCCAGCAGTTTAACAGGGGATGGGAACACTGAAGCTTTCTTT

d_gene: -
j_gene: TRBJ2-3
abundance: -
v_gene: TRBV16
CDR3aa: CASSPRADTQYF
CDR3nt: TGTGCCAGCAGCCCCCGGGCAGATACGCAGTATTTT

d_gene: TRBD2
j_gene: TRBJ2-7
abundance: -
v_gene: TRBV7-9
CDR3aa: CASSLAGLAGSREQYF
CDR3nt: TGTGCCAGCAGCTTAGCGGGTCTAGCGGGATCTCGAGAGCAGTACTTC

d_gene: -
j_gene: TRBJ2-7
abundance: -
v_gene: TRBV14
CDR3aa: CASRGATPRGEQYF
CDR3nt: TGTGCCAGCCGGGGGGCGACCCCGAGGGGCGAGCAGTACTTC

d_gene: -
j_gene: TRBJ1-2
abundance: -
v_gene: TRBV9
CDR3aa: CASSVGTSYGYTF
CDR3nt: TGTGCCAGCAGCGTAGGGACAAGCTATGGCTACACCTTC

d_gene: -
j_gene: TRBJ2-1
abundance: -
v_gene: TRBV27
CDR3aa: CASSLLSGEQFF
CDR3nt: TGTGCCAGCAGTTTATTGTCCGGTGAGCAGTTCTTC

d_gene: TRBD1
j_gene: TRBJ1-1
abundance: -
v_gene: TRBV4-1
CDR3aa: CASSQDRVGEAFF
CDR3nt: TGCGCCAGCAGCCAGGACAGGGTGGGGGAAGCTTTCTTT

d_gene: -
j_gene: TRBJ2-3
abundance: -
v_gene: TRBV11-3
CDR3aa: CASSLVGSSTDTQYF
CDR3nt: TGTGCCAGCAGCCTGGTCGGTTCTAGCACAGATACGCAGTATTTT

d_gene: TRBD2
j_gene: TRBJ2-7
abundance: -
v_gene: TRBV30
CDR3aa: CASSGGNYYEQYF
CDR3nt: TGTGCCTCCTCGGGGGGGAACTACTACGAGCAGTACTTC

d_gene: TRBD1
j_gene: TRBJ2-7
abundance: -
v_gene: TRBV7-2
CDR3aa: CASSLTGGYEQYF
CDR3nt: TGTGCCAGCAGCTTAACAGGGGGGTACGAGCAGTACTTC

d_gene: -
j_gene: TRBJ2-1
abundance: once
v_gene: TRBV25-1
CDR3aa: CASSELGRGNDDEQFF
CDR3nt: TGTGCCAGCAGTGAATTGGGCAGGGGAAACGACGATGAGCAGTTCTTC

d_gene: TRBD1
j_gene: TRBJ1-5
abundance: -
v_gene: TRBV28
CDR3aa: CASTHLDRADQPQHF
CDR3nt: TGTGCCAGCACCCATTTGGACAGGGCGGATCAGCCCCAGCATTTT

d_gene: TRBD1
j_gene: TRBJ2-7
abundance: -
v_gene: TRBV28
CDR3aa: CASSSYPGDIDRGAPYEQYF
CDR3nt: TGTGCCAGCAGCTCCTACCCTGGGGACATCGACAGGGGAGCGCCCTACGAGCAGTACTTC

d_gene: TRBD2
j_gene: TRBJ2-7
abundance: once
v_gene: TRBV6-6
CDR3aa: CASSPTSEPYEQYF
CDR3nt: TGTGCCAGCAGTCCGACTAGCGAGCCCTACGAGCAGTACTTC

d_gene: TRBD2
j_gene: TRBJ2-2
abundance: -
v_gene: TRBV6-5
CDR3aa: CASRNGGRTGELFF
CDR3nt: TGTGCCAGCAGGAACGGCGGGAGGACGGGGGAGCTGTTTTTT

d_gene: -
j_gene: TRBJ1-2
abundance: -
v_gene: TRBV5-4
CDR3aa: CASSLVWTEDGYTF
CDR3nt: TGTGCCAGCAGCTTGGTTTGGACAGAAGATGGCTACACCTTC

d_gene: TRBD2
j_gene: TRBJ2-7
abundance: -
v_gene: TRBV5-1
CDR3aa: CASSGGTSGYEQYF
CDR3nt: TGCGCCAGCAGCGGGGGGACTAGCGGTTACGAGCAGTACTTC

d_gene: -
j_gene: TRBJ1-5
abundance: -
v_gene: TRBV27
CDR3aa: CASSLRGLLRSSNQPQHF
CDR3nt: TGTGCCAGCAGTTTAAGGGGTCTTCTAAGGTCAAGCAATCAGCCCCAGCATTTT

d_gene: -
j_gene: TRBJ2-6
abundance: once
v_gene: TRBV5-6
CDR3aa: CASSIQGLHTGANVLTF
CDR3nt: TGTGCCAGCAGCATACAGGGTCTTCATACCGGGGCCAACGTCCTGACTTTC

d_gene: -
j_gene: TRBJ2-7
abundance: -
v_gene: TRBV10-3
CDR3aa: CAISVLPGEQYF
CDR3nt: TGTGCCATCAGTGTTCTGCCGGGGGAGCAGTACTTC

d_gene: TRBD2
j_gene: TRBJ2-1
abundance: -
v_gene: TRBV9
CDR3aa: CASSVVGSGSSYNEQFF
CDR3nt: TGTGCCAGCAGCGTAGTTGGTAGCGGGAGCTCCTACAATGAGCAGTTCTTC

d_gene: TRBD2
j_gene: TRBJ2-3
abundance: -
v_gene: TRBV4-1
CDR3aa: CASSQVPGLAADTQYF
CDR3nt: TGCGCCAGCAGCCAAGTCCCGGGACTAGCTGCAGATACGCAGTATTTT

d_gene: -
j_gene: TRBJ1-3
abundance: -
v_gene: TRBV28
CDR3aa: CASSPPAGTGNTIYF
CDR3nt: TGTGCCAGCAGTCCCCCCGCGGGTACTGGAAACACCATATATTTT

d_gene: -
j_gene: TRBJ2-3
abundance: -
v_gene: TRBV19
CDR3aa: CASSMWTLTSTDTQYF
CDR3nt: TGTGCCAGTAGTATGTGGACTCTTACTAGCACAGATACGCAGTATTTT

d_gene: -
j_gene: TRBJ2-7
abundance: -
v_gene: TRBV7-6
CDR3aa: CASSLVPLDYEQYF
CDR3nt: TGTGCCAGCAGCTTAGTCCCCCTAGATTACGAGCAGTACTTC

d_gene: TRBD1
j_gene: TRBJ1-1
abundance: -
v_gene: TRBV10-1
CDR3aa: CASRTTGGRGFF
CDR3nt: TGCGCCAGCAGAACAACAGGGGGCCGGGGTTTCTTT

d_gene: -
j_gene: TRBJ1-1
abundance: -
v_gene: TRBV4-1
CDR3aa: CASSQVRERNTEAFF
CDR3nt: TGCGCCAGCAGCCAAGTACGGGAGAGGAACACTGAAGCTTTCTTT

d_gene: TRBD2
j_gene: TRBJ2-7
abundance: few
v_gene: TRBV28
CDR3aa: CASSSLREDQYF
CDR3nt: TGTGCCAGCAGTTCGCTGCGGGAGGACCAGTACTTC

d_gene: TRBD2
j_gene: TRBJ2-1
abundance: -
v_gene: TRBV2
CDR3aa: CASSPSAGGYNEQFF
CDR3nt: TGTGCCAGCAGTCCTTCAGCGGGAGGGTACAATGAGCAGTTCTTC

d_gene: -
j_gene: TRBJ1-5
abundance: -
v_gene: TRBV4-1
CDR3aa: CASSPLEGKGNQPQHF
CDR3nt: TGCGCCAGCAGCCCCCTGGAGGGAAAGGGCAATCAGCCCCAGCATTTT

d_gene: TRBD1
j_gene: TRBJ1-2
abundance: -
v_gene: TRBV11-2
CDR3aa: CASSYSGTGVGYGYTF
CDR3nt: TGTGCCAGCAGCTACTCCGGGACAGGGGTCGGCTATGGCTACACCTTC

d_gene: -
j_gene: TRBJ1-1
abundance: -
v_gene: TRBV2
CDR3aa: CASPFDRRTMNTEAFF
CDR3nt: TGTGCCAGCCCCTTCGACAGGCGAACCATGAACACTGAAGCTTTCTTT

d_gene: TRBD1
j_gene: TRBJ1-2
abundance: once
v_gene: TRBV28
CDR3aa: CASSLKVGTGDGYTF
CDR3nt: TGTGCCAGCAGTTTAAAGGTTGGGACAGGGGATGGCTACACCTTC

d_gene: -
j_gene: TRBJ2-7
abundance: -
v_gene: TRBV2
CDR3aa: CASNENSYEQYF
CDR3nt: TGTGCCAGCAACGAGAACTCCTACGAGCAGTACTTC

d_gene: -
j_gene: TRBJ1-2
abundance: few
v_gene: TRBV18
CDR3aa: CASSPPDLRGYTF
CDR3nt: TGTGCCAGCTCACCGCCCGACTTACGCGGCTACACCTTC

d_gene: TRBD2
j_gene: TRBJ2-7
abundance: -
v_gene: TRBV7-2
CDR3aa: CASTRIAGAGYEQYF
CDR3nt: TGTGCCAGCACCAGGATAGCGGGAGCCGGCTACGAGCAGTACTTC

d_gene: -
j_gene: TRBJ1-3
abundance: -
v_gene: TRBV7-8
CDR3aa: CASSHRVSTGNTIYF
CDR3nt: TGTGCCAGCAGCCACCGGGTGTCGACTGGAAACACCATATATTTT